These 13 T cell receptor beta chains came from one sample sequenced in a study of cytomegalovirus exposure and HLA in healthy donors. The PCR was carried out with 60 Vbeta primers and 13 Jbeta primers. This table comes from immunoSEQ multiplex PCR, and its TCRdb copy is limited to in-frame clones, with some not included. Seen here are some 180,000 clones, around 80% observed once, and the top ten hold around 3.5%. The specimen was PBMCs. The receptors here all came from a woman aged 60-70 years in good health and CMV-seropositive.

V usage is TRBV28 and J usage is TRBJ2-6, with 7 bases that match TRBD1. This CDR3 is 16 amino acids long. CDR1 is MDHEN, CDR2 SYDVKM, per germline. Trimming took 5 bases from V and 0 from J; bases not matched to a gene: 4. Written as DNA, the CDR3 is TGTGCCAGCAGTCATGGGACAGCCTCTGGGGCCAACGTCCTGACTTTC. Protein: CASSHGTASGANVLTF. The whole variable domain, remainder taken from reference TRBV28 and TRBJ2-6, is DVKVTQSSRYLVKRTGEKVFLECVQDMDHENMFWYRQDPGLGLRLIYFSYDVKMKEKGDIPEGYSVSREKKERFSLILESASTNQTSMYLCASSHGTASGANVLTFGAGSRLTVL.

J is TRBJ2-5 and V is TRBV6-4; 11 bases align to TRBD2. The assigned J gene may be wrong: the sequence end matches TRBJ2-7 better. The CDR3 is 15 residues long. Germline V gene sequence: CDR1 MRHNA, CDR2 SNTAGT. CDR3: CASSETSGSNYEQYF. The CDR3 DNA is TGTGCCAGCAGTGAAACTAGCGGGAGTAACTACGAGCAGTACTTC.

J is TRBJ2-7 and V is TRBV28, with 7 bases identical to TRBD1. Germline trimming cut 5 bases from V and 3 bases from J; bases unmatched to any gene: 4. CDR1 is MDHEN, CDR2 SYDVKM, per germline. The CDR3 runs 13 residues. This CDR3 reads CASSPGQLYEQYF. The CDR3 DNA follows: TGTGCCAGCAGTCCGGGACAGCTCTACGAGCAGTACTTC.

The CDR3 region has the DNA TGTGCCAGCAGCTTTTTGCGGGAGAGCACAGATACGCAGTATTTT. Its protein product is CASSFLRESTDTQYF. This chain joins TRBV7-2 and TRBJ2-3; TRBD2 agrees at 7 bases. This CDR3 is 15 amino acids long. V trimming: 3 bases; J trimming: 0 bases; junction bases outside the gene matches: 3. Per the germline V gene, CDR1 is SGHTA and CDR2 is FQGNSA.

The chain combines TRBV7-3 with TRBJ1-1; 8 bases map to TRBD1. CDR3 length: 18 residues. CDR1 and CDR2 from the germline V gene are SGHTA and FQGTGA. J lost 1 base, V lost 1 base, and 11 bases had no gene match. The CDR3 sequence: CASSLKAPGTGPNTEAFF. In DNA form, the CDR3 reads TGTGCCAGCAGCTTAAAGGCGCCGGGGACAGGACCGAACACTGAAGCTTTCTTT.

V is TRBV5-5 and J is TRBJ1-5; TRBD1 matches at 7 bases. The CDR3 covers 14 residues. CDR1 is SGHKS, CDR2 YYEKEE, per germline (reference sequence). V was pared by 4 bases and J by 6 bases, with 7 bases of the junction left unmatched. CDR3 region: CASSPRQGGQPQHF. CDR3 DNA: TGTGCCAGCAGCCCTCGACAGGGCGGTCAGCCCCAGCATTTT.

The chain is built from TRBV7-8 and TRBJ1-2; D gene unclear. In germline, CDR1 is SGHVS, CDR2 FQNEAQ. The ends were cut back, 5 bases at V and 3 bases at J, with 10 bases in the middle. The CDR3 length is 13 residues. The CDR3 DNA sequence: TGTGCCAGCAGCCATGACATGGACTATGGCTACACCTTC. Translation: CASSHDMDYGYTF.

As regards this clone: The junction departs from the called germline gene at one end, perhaps through a read error. The chain links TRBV6-6 to TRBJ2-7; D remains ambiguous. This CDR3 region has 12 residues. The germline V gene has CDR1 MNHNY and CDR2 SVGAGI (reference sequence). In nucleotides, the CDR3 is TGTGCCAGCACCAATAACTACTACGAGCAGCACTTC. This sequence encodes CASTNNYYEQHF.

This clone has just a few counts. This chain joins TRBV27 and TRBJ2-7; TRBD1 is a possible D gene (5 bases). The CDR3 covers 15 residues. Trimming took 4 bases from V and 2 from J, leaving 15 bases between them. Germline-derived CDR1 and CDR2 are MNHEY and SMNVEV (reference sequence). The CDR3 loop is CASSSSGHGAYEQYF. The CDR3 coding sequence is TGTGCCAGCAGTTCGTCCGGACATGGAGCCTACGAGCAGTACTTC.

The chain recombines TRBV4-2 with TRBJ1-2; no clear D. The CDR3 is 15 residues long. Germline CDR1 LGHNA, CDR2 YNFKEQ. Between the trimmed V and J ends, which lost 0 bases and 0 bases, there was a span of 8 bases. The DNA for the CDR3 is TGTGCCAGCAGCCAAGAGGACGGGGCTAACTATGGCTACACCTTC. Residues: CASSQEDGANYGYTF.

The chain employs TRBV29-1 and TRBJ1-1; D is uncertain. Germline V gene lookup returns CDR1 SQVTM and CDR2 ANQGSEA. The V end lost 5 bases, the J end lost 0 bases, and 7 bases lay between the germline ends. This CDR3 has 12 residues. The CDR3 bases are TGCAGCGTTCATCGGGTGAACACTGAAGCTTTCTTT. Its protein product is CSVHRVNTEAFF.

CDR3 in DNA: TGCGCCAGCAGCTTGACTAGCGGGGGACGGGGCACCGGGGAGCTGTTTTTT. Its protein is CASSLTSGGRGTGELFF. The chain recombines TRBV5-1 with TRBJ2-2; 11 positions match TRBD2. The CDR3 sequence is 17 residues long. The germline gives CDR1 SGHRS, CDR2 YFSETQ. The ends lost 1 base at V and 4 bases at J; junction bases unmatched: 6.

The CDR3 region has the DNA TGTGCCAGCAGCTTCCTGTATAGCAATCAGCCCCAGCATTTT. Its translation is CASSFLYSNQPQHF. V and J are TRBV5-6 and TRBJ1-5; unclear D gene. The CDR3 runs 14 residues. Trimming removed 2 bases at V and 0 bases at J, with 6 bases between. In germline, CDR1 is SGHDT, CDR2 YYEEEE.